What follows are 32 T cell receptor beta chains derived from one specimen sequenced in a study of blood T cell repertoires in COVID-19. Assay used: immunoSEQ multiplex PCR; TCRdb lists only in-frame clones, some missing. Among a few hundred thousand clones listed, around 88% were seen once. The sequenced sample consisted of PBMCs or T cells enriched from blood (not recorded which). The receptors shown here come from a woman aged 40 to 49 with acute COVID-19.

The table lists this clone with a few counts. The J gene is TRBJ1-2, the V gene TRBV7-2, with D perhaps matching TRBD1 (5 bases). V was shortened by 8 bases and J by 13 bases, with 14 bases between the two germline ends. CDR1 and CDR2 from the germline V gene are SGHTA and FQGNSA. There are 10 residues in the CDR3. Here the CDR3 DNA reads TGTGCCAGCGGGATAGGGGTATTCACCTTC. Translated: CASGIGVFTF.

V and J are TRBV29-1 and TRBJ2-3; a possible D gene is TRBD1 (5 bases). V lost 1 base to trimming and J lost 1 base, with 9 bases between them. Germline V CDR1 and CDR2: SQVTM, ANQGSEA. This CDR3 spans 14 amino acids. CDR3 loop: CSVEGGRGTDTQYF. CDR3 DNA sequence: TGCAGCGTTGAAGGGGGCAGGGGCACAGATACGCAGTATTTT.

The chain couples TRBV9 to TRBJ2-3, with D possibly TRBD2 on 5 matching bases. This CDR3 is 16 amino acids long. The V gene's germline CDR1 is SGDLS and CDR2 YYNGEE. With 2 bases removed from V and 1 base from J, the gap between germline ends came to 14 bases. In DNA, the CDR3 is TGTGCCAGCAGCGTCACATCCCTCGGGGGCACAGATACGCAGTATTTT. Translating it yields CASSVTSLGGTDTQYF. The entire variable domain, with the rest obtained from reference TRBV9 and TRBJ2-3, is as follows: DSGVTQTPKHLITATGQRVTLRCSPRSGDLSVYWYQQSLDQGLQFLIQYYNGEERAKGNILERFSAQQFPDLHSELNLSSLELGDSALYFCASSVTSLGGTDTQYFGPGTRLTVL.

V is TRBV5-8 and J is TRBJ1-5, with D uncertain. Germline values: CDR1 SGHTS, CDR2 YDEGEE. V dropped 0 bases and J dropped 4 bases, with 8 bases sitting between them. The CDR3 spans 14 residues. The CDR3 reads CASSLVAGNQPQHF. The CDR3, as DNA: TGTGCCAGCAGCTTGGTGGCAGGAAATCAGCCCCAGCATTTT.

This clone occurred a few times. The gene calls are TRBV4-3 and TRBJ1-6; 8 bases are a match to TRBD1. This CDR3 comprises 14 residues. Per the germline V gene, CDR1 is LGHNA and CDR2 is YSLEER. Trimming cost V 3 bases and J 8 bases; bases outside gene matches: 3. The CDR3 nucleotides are TGCGCCAGCAGCCACGGACAGGGTCATTCACCCCTCCACTTT. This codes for CASSHGQGHSPLHF.

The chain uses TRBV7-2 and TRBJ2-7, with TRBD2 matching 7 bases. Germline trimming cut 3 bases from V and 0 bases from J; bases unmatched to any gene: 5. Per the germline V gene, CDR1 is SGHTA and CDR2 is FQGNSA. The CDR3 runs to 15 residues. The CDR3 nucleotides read TGTGCCAGCAGCTTCGGGGGGAGTACCTCCTACGAGCAGTACTTC. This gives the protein CASSFGGSTSYEQYF. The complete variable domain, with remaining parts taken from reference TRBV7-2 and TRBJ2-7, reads GAGVSQSPSNKVTEKGKDVELRCDPISGHTALYWYRQSLGQGLEFLIYFQGNSAPDKSGLPSDRFSAERTGGSVSTLTIQRTQQEDSAVYLCASSFGGSTSYEQYFGPGTRLTVT.

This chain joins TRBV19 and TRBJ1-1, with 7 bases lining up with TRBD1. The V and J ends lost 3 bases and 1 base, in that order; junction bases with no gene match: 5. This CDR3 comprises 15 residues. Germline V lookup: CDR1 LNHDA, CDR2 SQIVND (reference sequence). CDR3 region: CASSINRQGNTEAFF. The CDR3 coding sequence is TGTGCCAGTAGTATCAACAGACAGGGGAACACTGAAGCTTTCTTT.

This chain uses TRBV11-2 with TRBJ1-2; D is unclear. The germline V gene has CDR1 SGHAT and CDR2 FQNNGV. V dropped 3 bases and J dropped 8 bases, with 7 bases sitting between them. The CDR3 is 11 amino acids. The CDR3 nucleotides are TGTGCCAGCAGCTTTCGCGGGGGCTACACCTTC. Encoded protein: CASSFRGGYTF.

CDR3 amino acids: CASSRGVGGGLYEQYF. In nucleotides, the CDR3 is TGTGCCAGCAGCCGAGGGGTTGGCGGGGGCCTCTACGAGCAGTACTTC. This rearrangement joins TRBV7-6 to TRBJ2-7, with a weak D call TRBD2 (7 bases). V lost 5 bases to trimming and J lost 3 bases, with 20 bases between them. CDR3 length equals 16 residues. CDR1 is SGHVS, CDR2 FNYEAQ, per germline.

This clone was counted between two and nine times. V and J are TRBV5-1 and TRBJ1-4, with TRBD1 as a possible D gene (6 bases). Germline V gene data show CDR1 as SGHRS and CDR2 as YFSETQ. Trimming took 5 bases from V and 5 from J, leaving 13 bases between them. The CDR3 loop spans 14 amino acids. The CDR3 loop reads CASRVTGLNEKLFF. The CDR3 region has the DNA TGCGCCAGCAGGGTGACAGGACTCAATGAAAAACTGTTTTTT.

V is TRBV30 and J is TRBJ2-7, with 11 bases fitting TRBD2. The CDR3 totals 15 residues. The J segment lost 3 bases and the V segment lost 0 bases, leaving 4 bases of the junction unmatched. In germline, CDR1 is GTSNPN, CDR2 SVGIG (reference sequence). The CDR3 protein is CAWSVGTSGNYEQYV. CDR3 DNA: TGTGCCTGGAGTGTAGGGACTAGCGGCAACTACGAGCAGTACGTC.

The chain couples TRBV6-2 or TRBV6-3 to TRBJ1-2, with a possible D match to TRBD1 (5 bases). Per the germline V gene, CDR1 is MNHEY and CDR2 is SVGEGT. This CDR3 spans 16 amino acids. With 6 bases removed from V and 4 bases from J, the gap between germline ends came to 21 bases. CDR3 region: CASSNGQAGILYGYTF. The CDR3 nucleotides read TGTGCCAGCAGCAACGGACAAGCAGGGATCCTCTATGGCTACACCTTC.

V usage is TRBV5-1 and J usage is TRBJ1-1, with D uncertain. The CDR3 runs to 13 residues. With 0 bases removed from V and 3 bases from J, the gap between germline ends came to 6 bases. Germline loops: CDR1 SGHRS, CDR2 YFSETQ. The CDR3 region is CASSLGQDTEAFF. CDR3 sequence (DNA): TGCGCCAGCAGCTTGGGTCAGGACACTGAAGCTTTCTTT.

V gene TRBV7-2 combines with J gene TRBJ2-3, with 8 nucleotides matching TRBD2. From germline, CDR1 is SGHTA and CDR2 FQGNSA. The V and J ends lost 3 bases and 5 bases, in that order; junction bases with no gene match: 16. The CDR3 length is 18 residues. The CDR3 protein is CASSLRSGGASPRDTQYF. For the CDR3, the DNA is TGTGCCAGCAGCTTGAGGTCCGGGGGGGCCTCCCCACGAGATACGCAGTATTTT. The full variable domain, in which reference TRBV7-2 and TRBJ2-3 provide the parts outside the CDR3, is GAGVSQSPSNKVTEKGKDVELRCDPISGHTALYWYRQSLGQGLEFLIYFQGNSAPDKSGLPSDRFSAERTGGSVSTLTIQRTQQEDSAVYLCASSLRSGGASPRDTQYFGPGTRLTVL.

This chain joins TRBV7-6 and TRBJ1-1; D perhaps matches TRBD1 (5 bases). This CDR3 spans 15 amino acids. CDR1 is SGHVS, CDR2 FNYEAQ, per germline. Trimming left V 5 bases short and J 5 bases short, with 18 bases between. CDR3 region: CASSPFGPGGTEAFF. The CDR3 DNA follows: TGTGCCAGCAGCCCTTTCGGGCCGGGGGGGACTGAAGCTTTCTTT. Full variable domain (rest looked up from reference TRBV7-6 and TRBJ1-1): GAGVSQSPRYKVTKRGQDVALRCDPISGHVSLYWYRQALGQGPEFLTYFNYEAQQDKSGLPNDRFSAERPEGSISTLTIQRTEQRDSAMYRCASSPFGPGGTEAFFGQGTRLTVV.

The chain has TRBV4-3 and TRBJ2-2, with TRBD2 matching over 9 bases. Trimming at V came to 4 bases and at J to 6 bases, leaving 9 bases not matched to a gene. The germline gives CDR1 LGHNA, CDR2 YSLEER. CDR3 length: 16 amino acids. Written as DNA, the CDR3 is TGCGCCAGCAGCCGCGGGCGGGAGGGCCTCGCCGGGGAGCTGTTTTTT. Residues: CASSRGREGLAGELFF.

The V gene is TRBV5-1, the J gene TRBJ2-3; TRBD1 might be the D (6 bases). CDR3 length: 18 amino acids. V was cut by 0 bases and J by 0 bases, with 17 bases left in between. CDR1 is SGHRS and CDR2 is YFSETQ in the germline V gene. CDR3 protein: CASSLDGQSPPSTDTQYF. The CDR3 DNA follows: TGCGCCAGCAGCTTGGATGGACAGAGCCCCCCTAGCACAGATACGCAGTATTTT.

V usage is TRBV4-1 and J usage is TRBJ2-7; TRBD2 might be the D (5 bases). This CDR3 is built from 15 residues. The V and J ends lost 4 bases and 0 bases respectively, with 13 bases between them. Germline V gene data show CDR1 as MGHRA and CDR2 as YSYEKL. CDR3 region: CASSRGLGSSYEQYF. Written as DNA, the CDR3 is TGCGCCAGCAGCCGAGGATTAGGGAGCTCCTACGAGCAGTACTTC.

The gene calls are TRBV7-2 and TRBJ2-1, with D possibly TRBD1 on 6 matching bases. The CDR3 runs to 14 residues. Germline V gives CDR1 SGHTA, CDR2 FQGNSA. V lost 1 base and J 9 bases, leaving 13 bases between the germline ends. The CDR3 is CASSLDRQGPEQFF. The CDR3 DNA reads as TGTGCCAGCAGCTTAGATAGGCAGGGGCCTGAGCAGTTCTTC. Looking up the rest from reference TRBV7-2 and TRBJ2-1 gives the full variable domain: GAGVSQSPSNKVTEKGKDVELRCDPISGHTALYWYRQSLGQGLEFLIYFQGNSAPDKSGLPSDRFSAERTGGSVSTLTIQRTQQEDSAVYLCASSLDRQGPEQFFGPGTRLTVL.

CDR3 DNA: TGTGCCAGCAGCTTAGGCAGGTATCAGCCCCAGCATTTT. It yields the protein CASSLGRYQPQHF. The gene calls are TRBV7-2 and TRBJ1-5; no clear D gene. Germline CDR1 is SGHTA and CDR2 is FQGNSA. The CDR3 extends over 13 amino acids. Deletions cut 1 base from V and 5 bases from J, with 6 bases between.

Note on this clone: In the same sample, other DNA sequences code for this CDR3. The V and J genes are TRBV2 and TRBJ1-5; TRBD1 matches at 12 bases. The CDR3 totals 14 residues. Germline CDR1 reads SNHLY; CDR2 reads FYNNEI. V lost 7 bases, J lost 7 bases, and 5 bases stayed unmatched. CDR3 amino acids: CASTGTGGSQPQHF. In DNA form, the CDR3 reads TGTGCCAGCACCGGGACAGGGGGCAGCCAGCCCCAGCATTTT.

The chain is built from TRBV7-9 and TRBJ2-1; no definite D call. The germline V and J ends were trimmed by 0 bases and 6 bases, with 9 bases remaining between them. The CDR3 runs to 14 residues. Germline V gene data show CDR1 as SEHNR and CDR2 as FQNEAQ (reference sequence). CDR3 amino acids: CASSLAGQINEQFF. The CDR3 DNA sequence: TGTGCCAGCAGCTTAGCGGGCCAGATCAATGAGCAGTTCTTC. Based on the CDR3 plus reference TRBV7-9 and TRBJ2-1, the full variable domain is DTGVSQNPRHKITKRGQNVTFRCDPISEHNRLYWYRQTLGQGPEFLTYFQNEAQLEKSRLLSDRFSAERPKGSFSTLEIQRTEQGDSAMYLCASSLAGQINEQFFGPGTRLTVL.

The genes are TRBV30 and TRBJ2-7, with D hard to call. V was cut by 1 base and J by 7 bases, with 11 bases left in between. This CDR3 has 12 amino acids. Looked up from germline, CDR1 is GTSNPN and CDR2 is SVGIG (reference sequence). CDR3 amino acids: CAWSGAPLEQYF. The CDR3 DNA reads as TGTGCCTGGAGTGGGGCCCCGTTAGAGCAGTACTTC.

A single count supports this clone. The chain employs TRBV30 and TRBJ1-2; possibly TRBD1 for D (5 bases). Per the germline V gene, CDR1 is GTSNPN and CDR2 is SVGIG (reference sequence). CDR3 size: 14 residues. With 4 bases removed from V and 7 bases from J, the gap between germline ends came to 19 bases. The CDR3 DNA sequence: TGTGCCTGGACATCTGACAGCCCGACGGGTGGCTACACCTTC. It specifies CAWTSDSPTGGYTF.

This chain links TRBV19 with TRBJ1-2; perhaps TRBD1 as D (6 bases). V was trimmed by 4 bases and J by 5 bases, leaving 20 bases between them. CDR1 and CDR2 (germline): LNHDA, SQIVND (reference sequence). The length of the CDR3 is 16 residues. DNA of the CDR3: TGTGCCAGTAGTACCGTTAGGACAGAGGTATTATATGGCTACACCTTC. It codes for CASSTVRTEVLYGYTF.

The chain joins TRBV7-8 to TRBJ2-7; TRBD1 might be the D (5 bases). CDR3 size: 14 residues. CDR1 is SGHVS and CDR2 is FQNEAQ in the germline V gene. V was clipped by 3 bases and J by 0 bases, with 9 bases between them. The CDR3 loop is CASSFSDNSYEQYV. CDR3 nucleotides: TGTGCCAGCAGCTTCTCGGACAACTCCTACGAGCAGTACGTC.

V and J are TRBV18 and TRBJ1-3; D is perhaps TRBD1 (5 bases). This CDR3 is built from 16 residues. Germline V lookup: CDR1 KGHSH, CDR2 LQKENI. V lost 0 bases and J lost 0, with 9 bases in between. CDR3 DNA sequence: TGTGCCAGCTCACCACCGGGACTGAGCTCTGGAAACACCATATATTTT. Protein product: CASSPPGLSSGNTIYF.

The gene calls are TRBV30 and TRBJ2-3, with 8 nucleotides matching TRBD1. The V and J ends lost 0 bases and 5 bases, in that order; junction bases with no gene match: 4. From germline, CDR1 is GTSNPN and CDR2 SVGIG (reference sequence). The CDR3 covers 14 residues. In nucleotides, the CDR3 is TGTGCCTGGAGTGTCAGGGGGCCCCAAGATACGCAGTATTTT. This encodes CAWSVRGPQDTQYF.

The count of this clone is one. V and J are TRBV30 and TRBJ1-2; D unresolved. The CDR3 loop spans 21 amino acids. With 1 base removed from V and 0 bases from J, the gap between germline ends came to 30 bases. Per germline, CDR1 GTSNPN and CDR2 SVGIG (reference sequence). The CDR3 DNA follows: TGTGCCTGGAGTGAAATAGGTAGCGGCACCCGGAGGAGGGAGGCTAACTATGGCTACACCTTC. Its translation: CAWSEIGSGTRRREANYGYTF.

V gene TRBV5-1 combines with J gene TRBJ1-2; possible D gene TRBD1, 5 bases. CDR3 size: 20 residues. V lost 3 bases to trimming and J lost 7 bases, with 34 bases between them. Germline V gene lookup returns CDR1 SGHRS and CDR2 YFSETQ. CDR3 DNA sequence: TGCGCCAGCAGCTACACACGGAGGGGAGGCACCTGGAGGTCGAGTGCTGGCTACACCTTC. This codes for CASSYTRRGGTWRSSAGYTF.

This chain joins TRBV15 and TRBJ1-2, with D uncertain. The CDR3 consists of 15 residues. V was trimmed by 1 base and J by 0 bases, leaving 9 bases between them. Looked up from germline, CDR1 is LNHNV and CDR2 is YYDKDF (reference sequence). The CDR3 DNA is TGTGCCACCAGCAGAGGAGGAGAATCTAACTATGGCTACACCTTC. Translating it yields CATSRGGESNYGYTF.

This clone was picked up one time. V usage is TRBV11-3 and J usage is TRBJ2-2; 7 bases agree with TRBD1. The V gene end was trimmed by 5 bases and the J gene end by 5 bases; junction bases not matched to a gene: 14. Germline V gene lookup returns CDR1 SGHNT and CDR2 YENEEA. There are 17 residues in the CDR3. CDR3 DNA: TGTGCCAGCAGCCTCCCGACTTCGACAGGGCCAACCGGGGAGCTGTTTTTT. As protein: CASSLPTSTGPTGELFF.